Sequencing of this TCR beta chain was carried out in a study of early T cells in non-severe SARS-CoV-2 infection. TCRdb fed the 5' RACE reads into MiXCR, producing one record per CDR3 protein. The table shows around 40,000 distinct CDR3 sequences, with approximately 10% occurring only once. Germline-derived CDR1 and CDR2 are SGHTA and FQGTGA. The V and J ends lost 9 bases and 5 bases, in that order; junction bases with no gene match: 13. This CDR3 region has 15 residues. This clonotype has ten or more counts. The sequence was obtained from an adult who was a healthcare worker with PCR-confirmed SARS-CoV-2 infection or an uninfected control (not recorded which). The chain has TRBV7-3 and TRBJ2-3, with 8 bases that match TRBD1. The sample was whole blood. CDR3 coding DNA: TGTGCCAGTAGATCCGGGACAGGCTCCGTAGATACGCAGTATTTT. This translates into CASRSGTGSVDTQYF. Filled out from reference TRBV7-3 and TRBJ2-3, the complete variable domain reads GAGVSQTPSNKVTEKGKYVELRCDPISGHTALYWYRQSLGQGPEFLIYFQGTGAADDSGLPNDRFFAVRPEGSVSTLKIQRTERGDSAVYLCASRSGTGSVDTQYFGPGTRLTVL.